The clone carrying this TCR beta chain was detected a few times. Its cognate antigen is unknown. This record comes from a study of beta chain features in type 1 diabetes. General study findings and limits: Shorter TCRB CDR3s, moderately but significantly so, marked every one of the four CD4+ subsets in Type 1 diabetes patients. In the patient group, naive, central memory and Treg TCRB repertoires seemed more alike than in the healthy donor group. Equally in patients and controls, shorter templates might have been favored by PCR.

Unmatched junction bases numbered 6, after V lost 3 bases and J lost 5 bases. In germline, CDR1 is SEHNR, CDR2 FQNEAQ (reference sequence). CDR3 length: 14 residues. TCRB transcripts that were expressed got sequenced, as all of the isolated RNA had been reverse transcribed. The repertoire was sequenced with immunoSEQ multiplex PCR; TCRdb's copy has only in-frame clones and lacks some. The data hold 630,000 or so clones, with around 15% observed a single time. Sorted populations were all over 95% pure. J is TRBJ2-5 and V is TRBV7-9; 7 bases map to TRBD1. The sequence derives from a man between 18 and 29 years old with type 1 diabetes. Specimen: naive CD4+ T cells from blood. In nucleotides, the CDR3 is TGTGCCAGCAGCTTTGACAGGGAATGGGAGACCCAGTACTTC. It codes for CASSFDREWETQYF.